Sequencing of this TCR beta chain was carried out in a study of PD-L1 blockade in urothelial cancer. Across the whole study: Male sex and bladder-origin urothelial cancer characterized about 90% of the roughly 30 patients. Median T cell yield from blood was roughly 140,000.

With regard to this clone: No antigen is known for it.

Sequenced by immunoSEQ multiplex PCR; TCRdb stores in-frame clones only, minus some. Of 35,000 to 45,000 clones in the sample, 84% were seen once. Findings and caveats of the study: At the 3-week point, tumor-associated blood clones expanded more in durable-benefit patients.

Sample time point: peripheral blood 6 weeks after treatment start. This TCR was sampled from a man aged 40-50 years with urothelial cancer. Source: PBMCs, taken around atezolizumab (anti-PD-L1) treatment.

The CDR3 sequence is CASVLGGPPSSNYGYTF. The CDR3 DNA reads TGTGCCAGCGTCCTCGGGGGACCTCCCTCTTCTAACTATGGCTACACCTTC. The rearrangement joins TRBV28 to TRBJ1-2; the D gene is possibly TRBD1 (5 bases). Trimming removed 8 bases from V and 0 bases from J, with 22 bases in between. Looked up from germline, CDR1 is MDHEN and CDR2 is SYDVKM. CDR3 length equals 17 residues.